This T cell receptor beta chain was retrieved from a study of T cells after yellow fever vaccination. The germline CDR1 and CDR2 sequences are SGHVS and FNYEAQ. The CDR3 is made up of 15 amino acids. Trimming shortened V by 2 bases and J by 7 bases, and 15 bases separated the two germline ends. Researchers made TCR cDNA using 5'RACE template switching, and this step added a universal primer site and UMIs. TCRdb reprocessed the 5' RACE reads via MiXCR and lists one record per CDR3 protein. The repertoire includes some 350,000 distinct CDR3 sequences, under 5% of them detected once, and 20% to 25% sits in the top ten. Study-wide results and limits: Overlap between CD4 and CD8 compartments was detected for a small share of clonotypes. High-abundance clonotypes from the bulk population could contaminate FACS-sorted repertoires. A large majority of primary-vaccination clones showed up again after the booster (just under 97% CD4, around 85% CD8).

This clonotype has only a few counts. No antigen is known for it. The chain uses TRBV7-6 and TRBJ1-5; weak D call: TRBD1 (6 bases). This sequence was found in a man aged 18 to 29 who received the YFV17D yellow fever vaccine. The sequencing used PBMCs, collected 5 days after the yellow fever booster vaccination. CDR3 bases: TGTGCCAGCAGCTTATACGCAGGGGAGGGACAGCCCCAGCATTTT. As protein: CASSLYAGEGQPQHF.